This TCR beta chain stems from a study of beta chain features in type 1 diabetes. Isolated RNA was reverse transcribed in full, so expressed TCRB transcripts were sequenced. Sequencing was performed with immunoSEQ multiplex PCR; in TCRdb, only in-frame clones are kept and a portion is missing. This table has fewer than 650,000 clones, about 16% appearing once. Trimming took off 6 bases at V and 1 base at J, with 9 bases between the two ends. Per the germline V gene, CDR1 is MNHNY and CDR2 is SVGAGI (reference sequence). The CDR3 sequence is 13 residues long. The specimen sequenced was naive CD4+ T cells from blood. This clonotype was sampled from a man aged 18 to 29 in good health. J is TRBJ2-5 and V is TRBV6-6, with a possible D match to TRBD2 (6 bases). For the CDR3, the DNA is TGTGCCAGCAGCCCGGGACTCCAAGAGACCCAGTACTTC. Translating gives CASSPGLQETQYF.